This TCR beta chain was sequenced for a study of blood T cell repertoires in COVID-19. On the study more broadly: Researchers got acute and convalescent COVID-19 samples from the United States, Italy and Spain. PBMCs, B-cell-depleted T cells, or T cells were the source of the cDNA or gDNA that made up the material.

Original analysis: Estimates of nucleated cell counts were drawn from the amplification of reference gene primers. Sequencing was performed with immunoSEQ multiplex PCR; in TCRdb, only in-frame clones are kept and a portion is missing. Clonal size and the V and J genes are those of that table, whereas D and trimming came from the DNA. The data hold hundreds of thousands of clones, with roughly 87% observed a single time. Trimming took 0 bases from V and 9 from J, leaving 15 bases between them. The CDR3 extends over 14 amino acids. The germline V gene encodes CDR1 SGHTA and CDR2 FQGNSA. This sequence was found in a man aged 55-75 years who had recovered from COVID-19. The sequencing input was peripheral blood. The rearrangement uses TRBV7-2 and TRBJ2-7, with D possibly being TRBD2 (6 bases). The CDR3 coding sequence is TGTGCCAGCAGCTTAGCGATGGGGGGAGGTGGGCAGTACTTC. Residues: CASSLAMGGGGQYF.